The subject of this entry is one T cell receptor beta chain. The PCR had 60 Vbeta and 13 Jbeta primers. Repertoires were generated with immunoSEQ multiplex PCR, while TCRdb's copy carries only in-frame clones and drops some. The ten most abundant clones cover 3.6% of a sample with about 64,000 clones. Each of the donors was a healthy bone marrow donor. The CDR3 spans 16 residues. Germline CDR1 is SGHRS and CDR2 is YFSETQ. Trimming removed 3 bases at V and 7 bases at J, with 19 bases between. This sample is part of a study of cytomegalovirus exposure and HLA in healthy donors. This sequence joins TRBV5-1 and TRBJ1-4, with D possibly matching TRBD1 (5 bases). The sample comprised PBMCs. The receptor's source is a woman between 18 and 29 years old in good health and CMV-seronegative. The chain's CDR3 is CASSSVGETEGEKLFF. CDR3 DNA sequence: TGCGCCAGCAGCTCAGTAGGTGAGACAGAAGGTGAAAAACTGTTTTTT.